The T cell receptor beta chain under discussion was sequenced for a study of T cells in Graves' hyperthyroidism and ophthalmopathy. Across the study: Sampling of peripheral blood happened at initial diagnosis, prior to any treatment. General observations from the study: Most thyroid clonotypes that were expanded above 0.001 also turned up in blood.

RNA transcripts yielded amplified TCR beta CDR3 regions. The TCR CDR3 was amplified in a first-round RT-PCR using the HTBI primer set. TCRdb called the multiplex PCR reads again in MiXCR, with one record for every CDR3 protein. The sample lists about 360,000 distinct CDR3 sequences; 20% to 25% were seen once. This clonotype was counted at least ten times. The antigen is undetermined. Per germline, CDR1 SNHLY and CDR2 FYNNEI. The CDR3 extends over 16 amino acids. V lost 5 bases to trimming and J lost 2 bases, with 17 bases between them. The chain has TRBV2 and TRBJ2-3, with D perhaps assigned TRBD1 or TRBD2 (5 bases each). Sequenced sample: blood. This TCR was recovered from a man aged 45 to 65 with Graves' hyperthyroidism. The CDR3 sequence is CASSNRDGLITDTQYF. The DNA for the CDR3 is TGTGCCAGCAGTAACCGGGACGGTCTCATCACAGATACGCAGTATTTT.